The clone carrying this T cell receptor beta chain is medium-sized. This beta chain is off target for a library built for alpha chains, so its abundance means little. This sample was taken from a study of spatial heterogeneity in lung cancer. In TCRdb, the 5' RACE reads were re-called with MiXCR into one record per CDR3 protein. The sample yields under 2,500 distinct CDR3 sequences, about 7.6% seen once. The germline gives CDR1 SGHTA, CDR2 FQGNSA. Trimming at V came to 2 bases and at J to 10 bases, leaving 10 bases not matched to a gene. There are 14 residues in the CDR3. The time point here: sample taken at primary tumor resection. Whole RNA from tumor, nontumor lung or frozen PBMC was sequenced unsorted.

The source was normal lung tissue next to the tumor, collected at surgery. V gene TRBV7-2 combines with J gene TRBJ1-1, with 7 positions matching TRBD1. The origin of this receptor is a male donor with early-stage non-small cell lung cancer. In DNA form, the CDR3 reads TGTGCCAGCAGCTTAAAGGGGGCGGGGAGTGGAGCTTTCTTT. Translating gives CASSLKGAGSGAFF.